Detailed here is one T cell receptor (beta chain). Its binding antigen is unknown. Base-call qualities are not available, and no considerably larger clone is one nucleotide away. The meaning of the sample's time point label: baseline before first vaccination. Samples from vaccinated people were obtained from the UK trials COV001 and COV002, which included a single-blind randomized controlled phase 2/3 trial of AZD1222 (ChAdOx1 nCoV-19) in healthy adults. For TCRbeta chain sequencing, PBMC samples were collected from trial participants at day 0 and at day 28 after the second dose. The CDR3 regions of human TCRbeta chains were subjected to immunosequencing. The published analysis was carried out like this. TCRs in the repertoires were matched against a reference library of SARS-CoV-2-specific TCRs that had been generated with the MIRA antigen-specificity platform. Breadth meant the fraction of unique TCRs that were SARS-CoV-2-associated, whereas depth meant the fraction of total T cells that were SARS-CoV-2-associated. Using the MIRA data, each spike-specific TCR was assigned both to the spike region to which the TCR was reactive and to a CD4 or CD8 class. Log10-transformed breadth and depth values were compared by one-way ANOVA with Sidak's multiple comparisons tests. Drawn from immuneACCESS, this table holds only the in-frame rearrangements with V and J called that TCRdb kept. Clones are partly lost; checked studies trace under half to an unresolved V gene and leave the rest unexplained. V and J calls and clone size follow that table, whereas D and trimming were derived from the DNA. For this sample there are about 120,000 clones; about 90% appear just once. The ten largest clones represent roughly 13% of the sample.

The data are from a study of T cell responses to AZD1222 COVID-19 vaccine (dated by TCRdb to the early 2020s). About the study as a whole: AZD1222 recipients given second doses at about 4 weeks or at about 12 weeks were pooled, since spike-specific TCR depth and breadth were not found to differ between the two schedules. A total of approximately 230 trial participants underwent TCR sequencing, of whom 207 received two doses of AZD1222 and about 26 received two doses of the MenACWY control vaccine. Trial participants were enrolled into age subgroups of 18-55, 56-69 and 70-plus years, which contained approximately 150, 30 and 60 TCR-sequenced participants, respectively. General conclusions and limits of the study: The 56-69-year group was small, and its depth increase did not reach significance, likely because of low power. Participants were mostly white British and included more females than males, and it was suggested by the authors that clonal diversity may have been underestimated. A significant rise in spike-specific TCR breadth and depth was observed after two AZD1222 doses relative to day 0 and relative to MenACWY recipients. Conclusions about previously exposed vaccinees were limited because only six or seven AZD1222 recipients were SARS-CoV-2 seropositive at baseline. Because no day 14 peak-response samples were available, the repertoires could be characterized only after the peak T cell response. Reportedly, almost half of the unique spike-specific TCRs recognized epitopes lying outside the regions that are mutated in the B.1.351 and B.1.1.7 variants. The whole spike protein was spanned by vaccine-associated CD4 TCRs, and dominant responses were seen in regions 160-218 and 743-854.

Trimming takes 1 base from V and 0 bases from J, and the germline ends sit 16 bases apart. Measured from the cysteine to the phenylalanine, the CDR3 is 17 residues long. Just CDR3 DNA is preserved here, 51 bases in frame from base 1. CDR1 and CDR2 are read off the germline V gene as LGHNA and YSLEER. This chain joins TRBV4-3 to TRBJ2-7, with the D call perhaps TRBD1 or TRBD2, each one matching 7 bases. This material consisted of peripheral blood, taken on day 0 of AZD1222 vaccination. The clonotype was recovered from an adult in good health. The CDR3: CASSQGLAGGASYEQYF. The DNA reads as follows: TGCGCCAGCAGCCAAGGACTAGCAGGGGGGGCCTCCTACGAGCAGTACTTC.